This T cell receptor (beta chain) is from a study of neurological immune-mediated disorders. This clonotype was seen ten or more times. The V end lost 8 bases, the J end lost 8 bases, and 13 bases lay between the germline ends. Germline values: CDR1 MNHNS, CDR2 SASEGT. The CDR3 consists of 11 residues. A 10-nucleotide random UMI tagged transcripts in template-switch 5'RACE cDNA synthesis. Every sequencing run gave over 180 million TCR-beta sequences, taken from 15-18 subjects. One entry per CDR3 protein results from TCRdb running MiXCR on the 5' RACE reads. This table has around 80,000 distinct CDR3 sequences, around 10% appearing once. Blood bank volunteers in Maryland, USA, served as healthy controls. The unsorted libraries had their origin in 2 million PBMCs stored at -80 C.

The chain links TRBV6-1 to TRBJ2-7; unclear D gene. The sequence was collected from a man aged 35-49 years in good health. The sequenced material came from PBMCs. The CDR3 reads CASQTSGKQYF. CDR3 nucleotide sequence: TGTGCCAGCCAGACGTCCGGAAAGCAGTACTTC.